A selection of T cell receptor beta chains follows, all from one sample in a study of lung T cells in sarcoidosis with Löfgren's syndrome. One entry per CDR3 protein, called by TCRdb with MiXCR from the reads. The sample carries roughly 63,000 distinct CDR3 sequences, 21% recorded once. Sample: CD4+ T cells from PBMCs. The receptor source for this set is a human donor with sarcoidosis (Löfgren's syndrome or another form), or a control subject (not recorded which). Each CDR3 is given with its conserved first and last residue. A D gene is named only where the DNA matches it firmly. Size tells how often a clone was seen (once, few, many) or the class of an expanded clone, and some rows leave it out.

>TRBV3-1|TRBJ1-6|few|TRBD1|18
TGTGCCAGCAGGCGGGGACAGGGAATGACCTTCTATAATTCACCCCTCCACTTT
CASRRGQGMTFYNSPLHF
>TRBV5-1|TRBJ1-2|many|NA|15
TGCGCCAGCAGCTTGGGGACATACGATAACTATGGCTACACCTTC
CASSLGTYDNYGYTF
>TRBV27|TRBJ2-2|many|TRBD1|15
TGTGCCAGCAAGGACAGGGAGGTTAACACCGGGGAGCTGTTTTTT
CASKDREVNTGELFF
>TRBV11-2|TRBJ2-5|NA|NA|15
TGTGCCAGCAGCTTAGGGGGAGGCGCTGTGGAGACCCAGTACTTC
CASSLGGGAVETQYF
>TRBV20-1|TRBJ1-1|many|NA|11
TGCAGTGCTAGAGATCAGGGAAGCCTCGCGTTT
CSARDQGSLAF
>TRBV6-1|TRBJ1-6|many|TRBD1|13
TGTGCCAGTCGGACAGGGCCCGGTTCACCCCTCCACTTT
CASRTGPGSPLHF
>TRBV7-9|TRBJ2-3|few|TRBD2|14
TGTGCCAGCAGCAGCCCGGGACTACGAGATACGCAGTATTTT
CASSSPGLRDTQYF
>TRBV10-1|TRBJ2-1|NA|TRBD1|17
TGCGCCAGCAGTGAGTCCTTCTATGGACAGGGAGGTTATGAGCAGTTCTTC
CASSESFYGQGGYEQFF
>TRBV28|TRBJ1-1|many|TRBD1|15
TGTGCCAGCAGTTCGGGGACAGGGGTGAACACTGAAGCTTTCTTT
CASSSGTGVNTEAFF
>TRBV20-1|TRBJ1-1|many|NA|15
TGCAGTGCTAGGTCGCTCGCCGGCTTGAACACTGAAGCTTTCTTT
CSARSLAGLNTEAFF
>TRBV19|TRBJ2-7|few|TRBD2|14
TGTGCCACCAAATGGACTAGCGCATCCTACGAGCAGTACTTC
CATKWTSASYEQYF
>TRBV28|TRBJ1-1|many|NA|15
TGTGCCAGCAGTTTATCTACAGGGACATACACTGAAGCTTTCTTT
CASSLSTGTYTEAFF
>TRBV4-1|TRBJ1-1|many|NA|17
TGCGCCAGCAGCCAAGAGCCCCAAACCGGGGGGAACACTGAAGCTTTCTTT
CASSQEPQTGGNTEAFF
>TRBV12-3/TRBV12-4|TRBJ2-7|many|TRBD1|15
TGTGCCAGCAGTTTAAGGCCAGGGGGCGTCGGCGAGCAGTACTTC
CASSLRPGGVGEQYF
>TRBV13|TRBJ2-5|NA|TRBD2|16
TGTGCCAGCAGCCCCGGACGGGGGGGTCCCCAAGAGACCCAGTACTTC
CASSPGRGGPQETQYF
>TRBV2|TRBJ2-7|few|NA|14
TGTGCCAGCAGATCACATTTGGGGGTCTACGAGCAGTACTTC
CASRSHLGVYEQYF
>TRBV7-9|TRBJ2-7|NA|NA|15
TGTGCCAGCAGCTTCGCGCGGGGAAGCTCCTACGAGCAGTACTTC
CASSFARGSSYEQYF
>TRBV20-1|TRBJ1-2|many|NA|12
TGCAGTGCTAGAGCGGGGGGGGTCAGCTACACCTTC
CSARAGGVSYTF
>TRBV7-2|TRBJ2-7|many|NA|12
TGTGCCAGCACCTTCTCAGCCTACGAGCAGTACTTC
CASTFSAYEQYF
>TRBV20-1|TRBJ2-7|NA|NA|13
TGCAGTGCTCGGGCGGGAATCTCCTACGAGCAGTACTTC
CSARAGISYEQYF
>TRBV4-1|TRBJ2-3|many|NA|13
TGCGCCAGCAGCCAAGGAACAGCGGATACGCAGTATTTT
CASSQGTADTQYF
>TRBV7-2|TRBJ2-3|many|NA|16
TGTGCCAGCAGCCCGTGGGCGGGCGGAGGCACAGATACGCAGTATTTT
CASSPWAGGGTDTQYF
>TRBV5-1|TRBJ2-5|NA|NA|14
TGCGCCAGCAGCTTGGGACCCCCCGAAGAGACCCAGTACTTC
CASSLGPPEETQYF
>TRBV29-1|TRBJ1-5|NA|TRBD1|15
TGCAGCGTTGGTACCGGGACAGGGATGAATCAGCCCCAGCATTTT
CSVGTGTGMNQPQHF
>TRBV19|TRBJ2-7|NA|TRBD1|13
TGTGCCAGTGGAGAGACAGGGGGCTACGAGCAGTACTTC
CASGETGGYEQYF
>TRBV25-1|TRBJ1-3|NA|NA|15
TGTGCCAGCAGTGAATCGGGGGGGTCTGGAAACGCCACATATTTT
CASSESGGSGNATYF
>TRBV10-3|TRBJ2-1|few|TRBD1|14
TGTGCCACTCGAGGGGGCTATTCCTACAATGAGCAGTTCTTC
CATRGGYSYNEQFF
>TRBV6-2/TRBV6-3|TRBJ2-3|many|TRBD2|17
TGTGCCAGCAGATTGGGACTAGCGGGAGGCGAAGGAGATACGCAGTATTTT
CASRLGLAGGEGDTQYF
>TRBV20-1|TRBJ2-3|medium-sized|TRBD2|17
TGCAGTGCTAGCAGCGCCGGGACTAGCGGGGCCACGGATACGCAGTATTTT
CSASSAGTSGATDTQYF
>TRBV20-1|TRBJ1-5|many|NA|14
TGCAGTGCTTGGCAGGGATTTAGCAATCAGCCCCAGCATTTT
CSAWQGFSNQPQHF
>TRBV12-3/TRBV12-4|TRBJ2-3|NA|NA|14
TGTGCCAGCAGTTTCGGTCAGAACACAGATACGCAGTATTTT
CASSFGQNTDTQYF
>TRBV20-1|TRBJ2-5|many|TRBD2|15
TGCAGTGCTACCCAACTAGCGGGAGGCTTAGAGACCCAGTACTTC
CSATQLAGGLETQYF
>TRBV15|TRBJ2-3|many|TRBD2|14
TGTGCCACCAGCCGCGGGGGGGACACAGATACGCAGTATTTT
CATSRGGDTDTQYF
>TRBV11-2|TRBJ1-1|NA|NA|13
TGTGCCAGCAGCTCCAGACCTAACTCTGAAGCTCTCTTT
CASSSRPNSEALF
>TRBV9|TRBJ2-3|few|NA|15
TGTGCCAGCAGCGTAGTGGGTAGCGGCACAGATACGCAGTATTTT
CASSVVGSGTDTQYF
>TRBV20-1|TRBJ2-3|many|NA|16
TGCAGTGCTAGAGACCCAAGGCAGCAGAGCACAGATACGCAGTATTTT
CSARDPRQQSTDTQYF
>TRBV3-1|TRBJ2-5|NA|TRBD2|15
TGTGCCAGCAGCCGTGGACTAGCCGCAGGGGAGACCCAGTACTTC
CASSRGLAAGETQYF
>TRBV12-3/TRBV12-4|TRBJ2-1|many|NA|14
TGTGCCAGCAGTTTGCGGGGATCGAGGCCTGAGCAGTTCTTC
CASSLRGSRPEQFF
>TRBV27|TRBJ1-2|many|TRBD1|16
TGTGCCAGCAGTCCAAGACAGGGTGAAGGGGACTATGGCTACACCTTC
CASSPRQGEGDYGYTF
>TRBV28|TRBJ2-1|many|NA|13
TGTGCCAGCAGTCGGGACTTCTACAATGAGCAGTTCTTC
CASSRDFYNEQFF